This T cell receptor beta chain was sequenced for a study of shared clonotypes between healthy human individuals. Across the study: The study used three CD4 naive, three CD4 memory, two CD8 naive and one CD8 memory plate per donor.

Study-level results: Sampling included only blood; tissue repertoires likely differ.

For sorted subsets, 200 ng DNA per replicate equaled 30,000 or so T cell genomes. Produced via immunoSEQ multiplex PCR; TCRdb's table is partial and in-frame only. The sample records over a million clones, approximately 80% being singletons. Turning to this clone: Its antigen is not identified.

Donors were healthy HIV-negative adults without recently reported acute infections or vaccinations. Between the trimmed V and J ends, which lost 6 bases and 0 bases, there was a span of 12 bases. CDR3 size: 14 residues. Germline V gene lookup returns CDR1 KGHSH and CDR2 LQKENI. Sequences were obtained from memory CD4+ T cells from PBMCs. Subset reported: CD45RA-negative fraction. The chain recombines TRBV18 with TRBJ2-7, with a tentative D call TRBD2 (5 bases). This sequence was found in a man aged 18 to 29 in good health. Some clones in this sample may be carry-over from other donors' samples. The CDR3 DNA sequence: TGTGCCAGCTCGCCCCGGGGTTTCTCCTACGAGCAGTACTTC. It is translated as CASSPRGFSYEQYF.